This T cell receptor beta chain was captured in a study of T cell responses to AZD1222 COVID-19 vaccine. Study-wide findings and caveats: A mostly white British donor set with more females was recruited, and clonal diversity was possibly underestimated.

V was cut by 4 bases and J by 7 bases, with 20 bases left in between. The germline gives CDR1 SGHTA, CDR2 FQGNSA. The CDR3 consists of 17 residues. Profiling relied on immunoSEQ multiplex PCR, and the TCRdb table lists in-frame clones only, not all of them. The sample records 150,000 to 160,000 clones, roughly nine tenths being singletons. As concerns this clone: Its antigen is not known.

The chain employs TRBV7-2 and TRBJ1-6, with TRBD1 as a possible D gene (5 bases). The sequencing used peripheral blood, collected on day 0 of AZD1222 vaccination. The source is an adult in good health. The CDR3 here is CASSSKTSGSWNSPLHF. CDR3 coding DNA: TGTGCCAGCAGCTCCAAAACCTCAGGGTCATGGAATTCACCCCTCCACTTT. The full variable domain, rest sourced from reference TRBV7-2 and TRBJ1-6, is GAGVSQSPSNKVTEKGKDVELRCDPISGHTALYWYRQSLGQGLEFLIYFQGNSAPDKSGLPSDRFSAERTGGSVSTLTIQRTQQEDSAVYLCASSSKTSGSWNSPLHFGNGTRLTVT.